The 27 T cell receptor beta chains presented below share a single source sample, sequenced in a study. Each CDR3 protein is one row after TCRdb ran MiXCR on the RT-PCR reads. The table shows hundreds of thousands of distinct CDR3 sequences, with 12% to 15% occurring only once. Material: memory CD4+ T cells from blood. The receptors derive from a female donor in good health, serving as a healthy control.

This clonotype has only a few counts. This rearrangement joins TRBV15 to TRBJ2-5, with D perhaps TRBD1 (7 bases). This CDR3 is built from 16 residues. Between the trimmed V and J ends, which lost 1 base and 5 bases, there was a span of 17 bases. Looked up from germline, CDR1 is LNHNV and CDR2 is YYDKDF (reference sequence). The CDR3 nucleotides read TGTGCCACCAGCAGAGTAAGGGGGGACAGTTCGGAGACCCAGTACTTC. Amino acid sequence: CATSRVRGDSSETQYF.

This clonotype was seen repeatedly, ten times or more. This chain links TRBV20-1 with TRBJ1-2, with 12 bases lining up with TRBD1. The CDR3 totals 16 residues. Germline CDR1 DFQATT, CDR2 SNEGSKA (reference sequence). Trimming took 8 bases from V and 4 from J; bases not matched to a gene: 14. The CDR3 loop reads CSPLGQGAIDTYGYTF. The CDR3, as DNA: TGCAGTCCTCTGGGACAGGGGGCGATCGATACCTATGGCTACACCTTC.

The chain uses TRBV7-3 and TRBJ2-1; D gene uncertain. The germline gives CDR1 SGHTA, CDR2 FQGTGA. The CDR3 sequence is 14 residues long. With 4 bases removed from V and 9 bases from J, the gap between germline ends came to 16 bases. The CDR3 DNA reads as TGTGCCAGCAGCTCCCAAGTGGGTAGTTCTGAGCAGTTCTTC. This sequence encodes CASSSQVGSSEQFF.

This clonotype was seen more than once but under ten times. The chain carries TRBV11-2 and TRBJ2-4, with 12 bases that match TRBD2. CDR1 and CDR2 from the germline V gene are SGHAT and FQNNGV. The J segment lost 2 bases and the V segment lost 3 bases, leaving 5 bases of the junction unmatched. The CDR3 runs 17 residues. CDR3 sequence reads: CASSLVLAGGSKNIQYF. CDR3 in DNA: TGTGCCAGCAGCTTGGTACTAGCGGGAGGATCCAAAAACATTCAGTACTTC.

This clonotype came up many times. The CDR3 loop is CASSRKGASGYTYEQYF. CDR3 DNA sequence: TGCGCCAGCAGCCGGAAGGGCGCTAGCGGTTATACCTACGAGCAGTACTTC. The chain uses TRBV4-3 and TRBJ2-7, with TRBD2 matching 7 bases. Per germline, CDR1 LGHNA and CDR2 YSLEER. V lost 4 bases, J lost 2 bases, and 14 bases stayed unmatched. There are 17 residues in the CDR3.

This clonotype was picked up many times. The chain employs TRBV25-1 and TRBJ1-5; no definite D call. This CDR3 is 14 amino acids long. V was shortened by 5 bases and J by 4 bases, with 12 bases between the two germline ends. Germline loops: CDR1 MGHDK, CDR2 SYGVNS. CDR3 nucleotide sequence: TGTGCCAGCAGTCAATGGGATACTAATCAGCCCCAGCATTTT. Its protein is CASSQWDTNQPQHF.

This clonotype was observed at least ten times. The J gene is TRBJ2-5, the V gene TRBV29-1, with D perhaps matching TRBD1 (5 bases). The V gene's germline CDR1 is SQVTM and CDR2 ANQGSEA. The V end was cut by 7 bases, the J end by 4 bases, with 13 bases between. The CDR3 covers 12 residues. This chain's CDR3 is CSGFDRGETQYF. Written as DNA, the CDR3 is TGCAGCGGATTTGACAGAGGAGAGACCCAGTACTTC. Based on the CDR3 plus reference TRBV29-1 and TRBJ2-5, the full variable domain is SAVISQKPSRDICQRGTSLTIQCQVDSQVTMMFWYRQQPGQSLTLIATANQGSEATYESGFVIDKFPISRPNLTFSTLTVSNMSPEDSSIYLCSGFDRGETQYFGPGTRLLVL.

This clonotype has ten or more counts. The V call is TRBV5-1, the J call TRBJ1-2, with 7 positions matching TRBD1. The length of the CDR3 is 15 residues. Germline CDR1 SGHRS, CDR2 YFSETQ. Trimming cost V 4 bases and J 4 bases; bases outside gene matches: 10. The CDR3 DNA follows: TGCGCCAGCAGCCTCCGAGGGGGCATGGGCTATGGCTACACCTTC. This encodes CASSLRGGMGYGYTF.

The J gene is TRBJ2-2, the V gene TRBV5-1; 9 positions agree with TRBD1. The CDR3 covers 15 residues. Germline-derived CDR1 and CDR2 are SGHRS and YFSETQ. J was trimmed by 5 bases and V by 4 bases; bases with no gene match: 6. This chain's CDR3 is CASSQGQGFTGELFF. The CDR3 bases are TGCGCCAGCAGCCAAGGACAGGGGTTTACCGGGGAGCTGTTTTTT. Combining the CDR3 with reference TRBV5-1 and TRBJ2-2 gives the whole variable domain KAGVTQTPRYLIKTRGQQVTLSCSPISGHRSVSWYQQTPGQGLQFLFEYFSETQRNKGNFPGRFSGRQFSNSRSEMNVSTLELGDSALYLCASSQGQGFTGELFFGEGSRLTVL.

This clonotype occurred many times. V usage is TRBV12-3 or TRBV12-4 and J usage is TRBJ2-1; 10 positions agree with TRBD2. The CDR3 consists of 15 residues. V lost 6 bases to trimming and J lost 3 bases; unmatched junction nucleotides: 5. CDR3 sequence (DNA): TGTGCCAGCAGCCTTACTAGCGGGGTCTACAATGAGCAGTTCTTC. This gives the protein CASSLTSGVYNEQFF.

This clonotype was detected only a few times. The chain links TRBV6-6 to TRBJ2-1; 7 nucleotides align to TRBD1. Germline CDR1 and CDR2: MNHNY and SVGAGI (reference sequence). The CDR3 runs to 13 residues. The V segment lost 5 bases and the J segment 5 bases; nucleotides outside the gene matches: 3. CDR3: CASSRQGDNEQFF. For the CDR3, the DNA is TGTGCCAGCAGTAGACAGGGCGACAATGAGCAGTTCTTC.

The chain joins TRBV20-1 to TRBJ1-2; a weak D match, TRBD1 (5 bases). Deletions cut 0 bases from V and 6 bases from J, with 20 bases between. Germline CDR1 reads DFQATT; CDR2 reads SNEGSKA (reference sequence). The CDR3 extends over 16 amino acids. The DNA of the CDR3 is TGCAGTGCTAGAGACCTTGGAGGGGTCAGGGTTGATGGCTACACCTTC. It translates to CSARDLGGVRVDGYTF.

This chain joins TRBV20-1 and TRBJ1-2, with 7 bases identical to TRBD1. The CDR3 runs 14 residues. With V trimmed by 4 bases and J by 4 bases, 9 bases remained unmatched. CDR1 DFQATT and CDR2 SNEGSKA come from the germline V gene (reference sequence). CDR3 bases: TGCAGTGCTACCCAGGGGGGCTCTGCCTATGGCTACACCTTC. Translation gives CSATQGGSAYGYTF.

Ten or more counts support this clonotype. DNA for the CDR3: TGTGCCAGCAGTGCCGAGGGCGGGAGTATCGATGAGCAGTTCTTC. Its protein product is CASSAEGGSIDEQFF. This chain links TRBV6-4 with TRBJ2-1; 7 nucleotides agree with TRBD2. Germline loops: CDR1 MRHNA, CDR2 SNTAGT. Unmatched junction bases numbered 11, after V lost 4 bases and J lost 8 bases. CDR3 length: 15 amino acids.

Concerning this clonotype: The final CDR3 position lacks the conserved phenylalanine or tryptophan, pointing to a likely read error. The DNA is left out, because the CDR3 cannot be placed on it with certainty; the CDR3 is given as TCRdb lists it. The chain is built from TRBV12-3 or TRBV12-4 and TRBJ2-5; TRBD1 was called by the table and not checked on the DNA. The length of the CDR3 is 11 amino acids, counting both ends. The CDR3 reads CASLRGQGPVV.

This clonotype was seen repeatedly, ten times or more. This sequence joins TRBV12-3 or TRBV12-4 and TRBJ2-3; D is unresolved. The CDR3 contains 13 residues. V gave up 5 bases and J gave up 2 bases, with 8 bases separating them. The CDR3 DNA sequence: TGTGCCAGCAGTACGCCGAACACAGATACGCAGTATTTT. Translation: CASSTPNTDTQYF.

This clonotype was counted ten times or more. CDR3 region: CASSLTSGLAFDEQFF. The CDR3 bases are TGTGCCAGCAGCTTAACCTCGGGACTAGCGTTCGATGAGCAGTTCTTC. J is TRBJ2-1 and V is TRBV7-2, with 10 bases matching TRBD2. The germline CDR1 and CDR2 sequences are SGHTA and FQGNSA. The CDR3 has 16 amino acids. J was trimmed by 8 bases and V by 2 bases; bases with no gene match: 9.

This clonotype was detected only a few times. This chain joins TRBV5-1 and TRBJ2-7; D assignment may be TRBD1 or TRBD2 (5 bases each). The germline V gene encodes CDR1 SGHRS and CDR2 YFSETQ. The CDR3 is made up of 15 amino acids. Between the trimmed V and J ends, which lost 2 bases and 2 bases, there was a span of 14 bases. CDR3 sequence: CASSLRGDDPYEQYF. CDR3 in DNA: TGCGCCAGCAGCTTAAGAGGGGACGACCCCTACGAGCAGTACTTC. The full variable domain, its missing parts supplied by reference TRBV5-1 and TRBJ2-7, is KAGVTQTPRYLIKTRGQQVTLSCSPISGHRSVSWYQQTPGQGLQFLFEYFSETQRNKGNFPGRFSGRQFSNSRSEMNVSTLELGDSALYLCASSLRGDDPYEQYFGPGTRLTVT.

This clonotype has a count of ten or more. J is TRBJ2-3 and V is TRBV30; D may match TRBD1 or TRBD2 (6 bases each). The CDR3 loop spans 13 amino acids. V was shortened by 2 bases and J by 6 bases, with 12 bases between the two germline ends. Germline-derived CDR1 and CDR2 are GTSNPN and SVGIG (reference sequence). Written as DNA, the CDR3 is TGTGCCTGGAGTCCACTAGGGGGGGATACGCAGTATTTT. Its translation is CAWSPLGGDTQYF.

The chain uses TRBV11-1 and TRBJ2-3; 8 bases are a match to TRBD1. The V gene's germline CDR1 is SGHAT and CDR2 FQDESV (reference sequence). Trimming removed 7 bases from V and 6 bases from J; junction bases left unmatched: 3. CDR3 length: 12 amino acids. CDR3 sequence: CASKQGVDTQYF. In DNA, the CDR3 is TGTGCCAGCAAACAGGGGGTCGATACGCAGTATTTT.

In nucleotides, the CDR3 is TGCAGTGCTAGAGCCGCCGTCAACACCGGGGAGCTGTTTTTT. Translation: CSARAAVNTGELFF. The chain has TRBV20-1 and TRBJ2-2; D unresolved. This CDR3 is built from 14 residues. The germline V and J ends were trimmed by 1 base and 2 bases, with 8 bases remaining between them. CDR1 and CDR2 (germline): DFQATT, SNEGSKA (reference sequence).

The chain is built from TRBV12-3 or TRBV12-4 and TRBJ1-3; D not certain. Trimming shortened V by 11 bases and J by 0 bases, and 11 bases separated the two germline ends. The CDR3 covers 13 residues. CDR3 sequence (DNA): TGTGCCGGCGGGTCGAACTCTGGAAACACCATATATTTT. Protein: CAGGSNSGNTIYF.

This clonotype has a count of ten or more. The V call is TRBV5-1, the J call TRBJ2-5, with 8 bases aligning to TRBD2. The CDR3 loop spans 16 amino acids. V was pared by 0 bases and J by 1 base, with 5 bases of the junction left unmatched. Germline loops: CDR1 SGHRS, CDR2 YFSETQ. The CDR3 sequence is CASSLGNSGTQETQYF. The CDR3 DNA is TGCGCCAGCAGCTTGGGGAATAGCGGGACCCAAGAGACCCAGTACTTC.

This chain links TRBV5-6 with TRBJ1-2; a possible D gene is TRBD1 (5 bases). This CDR3 contains 16 residues. Germline V gives CDR1 SGHDT, CDR2 YYEEEE. Trimming removed 4 bases from V and 0 bases from J, with 16 bases in between. In DNA, the CDR3 is TGTGCCAGCAGCGGGTGGGACGGCCCATCTAACTATGGCTACACCTTC. Protein product: CASSGWDGPSNYGYTF.

V and J are TRBV4-3 and TRBJ2-3, with D perhaps given as TRBD1 or TRBD2 (5 bases each). CDR1 LGHNA and CDR2 YSLEER come from the germline V gene. V lost 0 bases to trimming and J lost 5 bases, with 21 bases between them. The length of the CDR3 is 18 residues. CDR3 residues: CASSQDGRWAGREDTQYF. CDR3 sequence (DNA): TGCGCCAGCAGCCAAGATGGTCGATGGGCGGGCAGGGAAGATACGCAGTATTTT.

Worth noting for this clonotype: One end of the junction varies from germline; a read error may be responsible. The V gene is TRBV7-7, the J gene TRBJ2-5; 12 bases line up with TRBD2. CDR3 length equals 16 residues. CDR1 is SSHAT, CDR2 FNYEAQ, per germline (reference sequence). Here the CDR3 reads CASSRSLAGGQETQYF. The CDR3 DNA reads as TGTGCTAGCAGCCGTTCCCTAGCGGGAGGGCAAGAGACCCAGTACTTC.

The chain uses TRBV9 and TRBJ1-2; 7 bases line up with TRBD1. V trimming: 5 bases; J trimming: 3 bases; junction bases outside the gene matches: 10. The CDR3 covers 15 residues. Germline V CDR1 and CDR2: SGDLS, YYNGEE. The CDR3 spells CASSARQGFHYGYTF. The DNA for the CDR3 is TGTGCCAGCAGTGCCCGACAGGGTTTTCACTATGGCTACACCTTC.